Below are 5 T cell receptor beta chains sequenced from a single sample in a study of cytomegalovirus exposure and HLA in healthy donors. Researchers ran the PCR with 60 Vbeta and 13 Jbeta primers. The table came from immunoSEQ multiplex PCR; TCRdb's copy has only in-frame clones and leaves some out. The repertoire holds approximately 99,000 clones, with around 81% as singletons. The sample was PBMCs. The receptor source for this set is a man aged 35 to 55 in good health and CMV-seropositive.

The chain recombines TRBV18 with TRBJ1-1; possible D gene TRBD1, 5 bases. CDR1 and CDR2 (germline): KGHSH, LQKENI. The CDR3 totals 14 residues. The ends were cut back, 0 bases at V and 4 bases at J, with 9 bases in the middle. The CDR3 loop reads CASSPPKGATEAFF. As DNA, the CDR3 is TGTGCCAGCTCACCACCGAAAGGGGCCACTGAAGCTTTCTTT. Combining the CDR3 with reference TRBV18 and TRBJ1-1 gives the whole variable domain NAGVMQNPRHLVRRRGQEARLRCSPMKGHSHVYWYRQLPEEGLKFMVYLQKENIIDESGMPKERFSAEFPKEGPSILRIQQVVRGDSAAYFCASSPPKGATEAFFGQGTRLTVV.

The chain employs TRBV9 and TRBJ2-6; TRBD2 matches at 8 bases. The CDR3 has 18 amino acids. The germline V gene has CDR1 SGDLS and CDR2 YYNGEE. V shed 4 bases, J shed 0 bases, and the junction held 9 bases outside the gene matches. CDR3 nucleotides: TGTGCCAGCAGCACGGGGGGGCAGAAGGGCTCTGGGGCCAACGTCCTGACTTTC. Translating gives CASSTGGQKGSGANVLTF.

The V gene is TRBV28, the J gene TRBJ1-1; no clear D. Trimming stripped 3 bases from V and 0 bases from J, with 11 bases between. This CDR3 region has 15 residues. In germline, CDR1 is MDHEN, CDR2 SYDVKM. The CDR3 nucleotides are TGTGCCAGCAGTTTTGATGGGAGAGTGAACACTGAAGCTTTCTTT. Translated, it gives CASSFDGRVNTEAFF.

This rearrangement joins TRBV28 to TRBJ1-2; no firm D call. Germline V lookup: CDR1 MDHEN, CDR2 SYDVKM. V was pared by 5 bases and J by 3 bases, with 13 bases between. This CDR3 contains 14 residues. For the CDR3, the DNA is TGTGCCAGCAGTGGGAGCAAGGAGCACTATGGCTACACCTTC. Translating it yields CASSGSKEHYGYTF.

The rearrangement joins TRBV6-1 to TRBJ1-1, with D perhaps TRBD1 (5 bases). This CDR3 has 15 amino acids. Trimming stripped 4 bases from V and 2 bases from J, with 14 bases between. Germline assignment: CDR1 MNHNS and CDR2 SASEGT. The CDR3 region is CASSVLPGTNTEAFF. The CDR3 nucleotides read TGTGCCAGCAGTGTCTTGCCAGGGACTAACACTGAAGCTTTCTTT.